Listed below are T cell receptor beta chains from one sample, sequenced in a study of cytomegalovirus exposure and HLA in healthy donors. The method was immunoSEQ multiplex PCR; TCRdb's version includes in-frame clones alone and lacks a portion of them. This sample has about 100,000 clones, with roughly 79% found just once. Input material: PBMCs. The origin of the receptors is a woman in her 70s in good health and CMV-seropositive. Each CDR3 is given with its conserved first and last residue. D genes are given only for firm matches. Some rows mark clone size as missing; the rest say once, few, many or name a class of expanded clone.

v_gene,d_gene,j_gene,abundance,CDR3aa,CDR3nt
TRBV14,TRBD2,TRBJ2-5,.,CASSQDPPGLAGPGETQYF,TGTGCCAGCAGCCAAGACCCCCCGGGACTAGCGGGGCCCGGAGAGACCCAGTACTTC
TRBV6-4,TRBD1,TRBJ1-1,.,CASSDTGTGNTEAFF,TGTGCCAGCAGTGATACGGGGACAGGGAACACTGAAGCTTTCTTT
TRBV5-4,TRBD2,TRBJ2-5,.,CASSVSGSGETQYF,TGTGCCAGCAGCGTTAGCGGGAGCGGGGAGACCCAGTACTTC
TRBV7-2,.,TRBJ2-1,once,CASSKRQAYNEQFF,TGTGCCAGCAGCAAACGACAGGCCTACAATGAGCAGTTCTTC
TRBV11-2,TRBD1,TRBJ1-2,.,CASSFPDRAGGYTF,TGTGCCAGCAGCTTCCCGGACAGGGCGGGTGGCTACACCTTC
TRBV10-1,TRBD1,TRBJ2-7,.,CASSRQGGHEQYF,TGCGCCAGCAGTAGACAGGGGGGTCACGAGCAGTACTTC
TRBV2,.,TRBJ1-6,.,CASPNSLSNSPLHF,TGTGCCAGCCCAAACAGTTTGAGCAATTCACCCCTCCACTTT
TRBV9,.,TRBJ1-4,.,CASSVAATNEKLFF,TGTGCCAGCAGCGTAGCAGCAACTAATGAAAAACTGTTTTTT
TRBV6-5,TRBD2,TRBJ2-7,few,CASSTSGSHYEQYF,TGTGCCAGCAGTACTAGCGGGAGCCACTACGAGCAGTACTTC
TRBV19,.,TRBJ1-5,.,CASSPRHRDQPQHF,TGTGCCAGTAGTCCAAGACACAGGGATCAGCCCCAGCATTTT
TRBV28,TRBD1,TRBJ1-5,few,CASSSGQGLSNQPQHF,TGTGCCAGCAGTTCCGGACAGGGCCTTAGCAATCAGCCCCAGCATTTT
TRBV9,.,TRBJ2-7,.,CASSASRVGEQYF,TGTGCCAGCAGCGCCAGCAGGGTGGGAGAGCAGTACTTC
TRBV7-9,.,TRBJ2-2,.,CASSLAMDSGYPGELFF,TGTGCCAGCAGCTTAGCGATGGACTCGGGATACCCCGGGGAGCTGTTTTTT
TRBV6-4,.,TRBJ2-1,.,CASSPSLVRVSNPRYNEQFF,TGTGCCAGCAGCCCTTCGTTAGTCAGGGTGTCAAACCCAAGATACAATGAGCAGTTCTTC
TRBV7-2,.,TRBJ2-7,once,CANSRRTAGEQYF,TGTGCCAACAGCCGGCGGACAGCGGGGGAGCAGTACTTC
TRBV9,.,TRBJ2-4,.,CASSPQSSFPIQYF,TGTGCCAGCAGCCCCCAATCTAGTTTCCCCATTCAGTACTTC
TRBV7-3,TRBD1,TRBJ2-7,.,CASSLAPPHGTDEYEQYF,TGTGCCAGCAGCTTAGCCCCCCCCCATGGGACAGACGAGTACGAGCAGTACTTC
TRBV11-2,TRBD1,TRBJ1-5,few,CASSQEPATGGQPQHF,TGCGCCAGCAGCCAAGAGCCGGCGACAGGGGGCCAGCCCCAGCATTTT
TRBV10-3,TRBD1,TRBJ1-3,.,CATTTGTGNTIYF,TGTGCCACCACGACAGGGACAGGAAACACCATATATTTT
TRBV30,.,TRBJ2-3,.,CAWSPGSGHRTDTQYF,TGTGCCTGGAGTCCCGGTTCCGGACATCGGACAGATACGCAGTATTTT
TRBV27,TRBD1,TRBJ2-1,once,CASSPTGPNNEQFF,TGTGCCAGTTCACCGACAGGGCCTAACAATGAGCAGTTCTTC
TRBV7-9,TRBD1,TRBJ1-1,.,CASSPDRVSTEAFF,TGTGCCAGCAGCCCCGACAGGGTGAGCACTGAAGCTTTCTTT
TRBV10-3,.,TRBJ2-1,.,CAASGLSLSSYNEQFF,TGTGCCGCATCGGGACTTTCCCTAAGCTCCTACAATGAGCAGTTCTTC